This note documents a single TCR beta chain sequence. Its antigen is undetermined. The PCR ran on 60 Vbeta and 13 Jbeta primers. Generated by immunoSEQ multiplex PCR, the TCRdb table keeps only in-frame clones and is missing some. Here the sample spans 80,000 or so clones, roughly 82% being singletons. This sample was included in a study of cytomegalovirus exposure and HLA in healthy donors. Study at large: Around 80 million unique TCRs from HLA-typed donors were held in an early data release. There were fewer than 500 genotyped donors. Of these, about 81% fell in the genetic ancestry cluster associated with self-reported Caucasian donors. Study-wide results and caveats: Analyzed later, most CMV-associated TCR beta chains appeared HLA-restricted. Common viral pathogens seemed, in a later analysis, to connect with several of the most significant clusters.

Sequenced material: PBMCs. This receptor was obtained from a male donor in good health and CMV-seropositive.

This CDR3 is CAWSRRGLGEKLFF. The CDR3 DNA reads as TGTGCCTGGAGCCGCAGGGGGCTAGGTGAAAAACTGTTTTTT. The chain is built from TRBV30 and TRBJ1-4, with 8 nucleotides matching TRBD1. This CDR3 contains 14 residues. With 3 bases clipped from V and 7 bases from J, the junction kept 7 bases outside the gene matches. Germline values: CDR1 GTSNPN, CDR2 SVGIG (reference sequence).